This T cell receptor beta chain was found in a study of human T cells and chemical hapten exposure. In the study overall: A mostly female patient group had alopecia areata, totalis or universalis. General study points: Patch test scores rose with PT1 expanded TCR counts, a positive correlation.

The CDR3 is 16 residues long. Germline V lookup: CDR1 MGHDK, CDR2 SYGVNS. Trimming removed 1 base from V and 3 bases from J, with 14 bases in between. Methods used by the authors: A per-sample median of approximately 100,000 TCRs was observed, with a range of about 20,000 to 690,600. MiXCR, applied by TCRdb to the RACE reads, yields one record per CDR3 protein. What appears here as the V and J calls and clone size reflects TCRdb's work, not the paper's. Among roughly 88,000 distinct CDR3 sequences, nearly 10% were seen once, and the ten largest hold approximately 3.9%. This clonotype was detected a few times. What it binds is unknown. Time point defined: pre-sensitization, week 0. Specified treatment: therapeutic diphenylcyclopropenone sensitization with weekly scalp DPC.

This chain uses TRBV25-1 with TRBJ2-3; either TRBD1 or TRBD2 may supply D (5 bases each). This TCR derives from a middle-aged woman with alopecia areata. Some clones in this sample may be carry-over from other donors' samples. The starting material was whole blood, obtained in connection with sensitization to the hapten diphenylcyclopropenone (DPC). The CDR3 spells CASSESRAGTTDTQYF. The CDR3 DNA is TGTGCCAGCAGTGAATCCCGGGCAGGGACGACAGATACGCAGTATTTT.